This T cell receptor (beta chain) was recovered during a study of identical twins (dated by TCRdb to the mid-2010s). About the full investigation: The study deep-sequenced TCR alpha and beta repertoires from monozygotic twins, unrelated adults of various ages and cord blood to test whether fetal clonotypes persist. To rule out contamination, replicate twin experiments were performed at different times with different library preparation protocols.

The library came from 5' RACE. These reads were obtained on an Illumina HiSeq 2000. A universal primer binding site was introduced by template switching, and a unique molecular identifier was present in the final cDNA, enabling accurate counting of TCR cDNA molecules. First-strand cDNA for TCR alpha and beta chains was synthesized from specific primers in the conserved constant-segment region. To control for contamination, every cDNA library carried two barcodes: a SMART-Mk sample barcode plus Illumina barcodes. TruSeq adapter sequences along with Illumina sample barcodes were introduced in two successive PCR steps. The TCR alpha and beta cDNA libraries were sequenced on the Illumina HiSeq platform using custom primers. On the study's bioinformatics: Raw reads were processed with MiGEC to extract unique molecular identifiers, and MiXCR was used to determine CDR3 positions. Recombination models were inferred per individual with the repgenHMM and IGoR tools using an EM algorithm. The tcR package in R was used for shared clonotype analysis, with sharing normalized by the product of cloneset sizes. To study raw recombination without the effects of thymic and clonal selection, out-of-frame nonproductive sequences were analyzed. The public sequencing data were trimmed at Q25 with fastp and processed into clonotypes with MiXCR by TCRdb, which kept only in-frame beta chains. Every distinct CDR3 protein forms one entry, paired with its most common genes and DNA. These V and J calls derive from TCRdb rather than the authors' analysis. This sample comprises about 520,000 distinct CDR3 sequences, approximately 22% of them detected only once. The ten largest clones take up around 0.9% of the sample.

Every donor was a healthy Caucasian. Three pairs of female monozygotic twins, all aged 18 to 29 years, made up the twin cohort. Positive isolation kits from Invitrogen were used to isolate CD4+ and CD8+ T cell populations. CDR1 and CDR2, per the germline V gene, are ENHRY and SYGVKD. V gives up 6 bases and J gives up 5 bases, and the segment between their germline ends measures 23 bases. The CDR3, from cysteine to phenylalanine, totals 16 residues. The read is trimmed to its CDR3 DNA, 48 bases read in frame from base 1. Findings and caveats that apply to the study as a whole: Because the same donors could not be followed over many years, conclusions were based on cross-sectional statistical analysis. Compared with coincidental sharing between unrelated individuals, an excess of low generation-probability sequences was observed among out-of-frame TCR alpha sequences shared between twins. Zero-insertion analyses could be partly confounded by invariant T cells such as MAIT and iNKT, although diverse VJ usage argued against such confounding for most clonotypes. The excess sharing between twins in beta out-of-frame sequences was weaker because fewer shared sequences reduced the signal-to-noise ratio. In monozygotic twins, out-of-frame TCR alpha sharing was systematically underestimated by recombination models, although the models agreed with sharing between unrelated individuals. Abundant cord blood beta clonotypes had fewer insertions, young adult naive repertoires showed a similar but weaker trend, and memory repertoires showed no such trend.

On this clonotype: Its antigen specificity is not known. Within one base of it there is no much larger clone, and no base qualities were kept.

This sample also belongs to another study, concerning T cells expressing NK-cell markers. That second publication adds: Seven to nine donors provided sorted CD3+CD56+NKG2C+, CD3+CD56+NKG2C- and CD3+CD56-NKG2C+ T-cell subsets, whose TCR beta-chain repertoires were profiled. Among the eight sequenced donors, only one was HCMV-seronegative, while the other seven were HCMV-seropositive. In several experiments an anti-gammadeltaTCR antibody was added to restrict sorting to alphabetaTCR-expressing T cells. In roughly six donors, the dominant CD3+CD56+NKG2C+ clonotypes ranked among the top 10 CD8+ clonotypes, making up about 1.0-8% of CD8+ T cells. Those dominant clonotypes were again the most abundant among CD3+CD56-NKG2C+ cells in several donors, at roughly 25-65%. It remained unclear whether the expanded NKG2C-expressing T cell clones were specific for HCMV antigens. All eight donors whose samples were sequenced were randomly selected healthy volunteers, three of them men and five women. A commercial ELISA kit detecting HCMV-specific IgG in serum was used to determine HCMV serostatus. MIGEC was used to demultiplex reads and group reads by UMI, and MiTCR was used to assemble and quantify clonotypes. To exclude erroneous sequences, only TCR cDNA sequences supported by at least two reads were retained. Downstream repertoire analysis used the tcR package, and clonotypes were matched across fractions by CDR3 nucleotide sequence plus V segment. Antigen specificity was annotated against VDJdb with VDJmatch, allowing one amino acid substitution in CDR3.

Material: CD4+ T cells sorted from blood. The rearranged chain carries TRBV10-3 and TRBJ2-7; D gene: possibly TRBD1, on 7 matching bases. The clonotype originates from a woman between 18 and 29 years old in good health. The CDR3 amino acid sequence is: CAIRRQRDSGWDEQYF. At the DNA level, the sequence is TGTGCCATCAGAAGGCAAAGGGACAGCGGGTGGGACGAGCAGTACTTC.